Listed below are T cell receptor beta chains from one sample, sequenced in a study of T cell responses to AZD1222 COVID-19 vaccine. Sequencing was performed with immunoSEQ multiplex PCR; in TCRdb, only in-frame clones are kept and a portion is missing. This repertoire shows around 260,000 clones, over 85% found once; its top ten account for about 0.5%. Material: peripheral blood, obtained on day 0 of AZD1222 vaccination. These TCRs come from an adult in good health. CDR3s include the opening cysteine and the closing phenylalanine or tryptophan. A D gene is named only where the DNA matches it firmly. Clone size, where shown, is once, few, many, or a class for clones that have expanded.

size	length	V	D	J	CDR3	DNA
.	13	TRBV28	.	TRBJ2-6	CATGMAGANVLTF	TGTGCCACCGGTATGGCTGGGGCCAACGTCCTGACTTTC
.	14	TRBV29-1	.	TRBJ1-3	CSVRGDRPGNTIYF	TGCAGCGTTCGAGGGGATCGGCCTGGAAACACCATATATTTT
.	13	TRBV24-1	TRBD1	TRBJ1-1	CATSDPRGGEAFF	TGTGCCACCAGTGATCCCAGGGGGGGAGAAGCTTTCTTT
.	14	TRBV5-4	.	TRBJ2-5	CASSFGYREETQYF	TGTGCCAGCAGCTTTGGCTACAGGGAAGAGACCCAGTACTTC
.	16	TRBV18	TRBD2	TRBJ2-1	CASSRESGRISHEQFF	TGTGCCAGCTCACGCGAAAGCGGGAGGATCAGTCATGAGCAGTTCTTC
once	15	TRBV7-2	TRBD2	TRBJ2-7	CASNAPLAGGDEQYF	TGTGCCAGCAACGCCCCCCTAGCGGGAGGGGACGAGCAGTACTTC
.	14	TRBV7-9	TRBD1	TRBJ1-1	CASSTTGGDTEAFF	TGTGCCAGCAGCACGACAGGGGGGGACACTGAAGCTTTCTTT
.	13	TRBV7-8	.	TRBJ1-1	CASSLIGRTEAFF	TGTGCCAGCAGCTTAATAGGGAGGACTGAAGCTTTCTTT
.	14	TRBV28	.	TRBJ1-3	CVSSRADSGNTIYF	TGTGTTAGCAGTAGGGCGGACTCTGGAAACACCATATATTTT
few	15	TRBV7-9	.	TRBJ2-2	CASSPTGWGTGELFF	TGTGCCAGCAGCCCAACTGGCTGGGGCACCGGGGAGCTGTTTTTT
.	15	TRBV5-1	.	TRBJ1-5	CASSPGLGGPQPQHF	TGCGCCAGCAGCCCGGGACTCGGGGGGCCCCAACCCCAGCATTTT
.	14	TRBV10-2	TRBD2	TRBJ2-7	CASRRTSTSYEQYF	TGCGCCAGCAGGAGGACTAGCACCTCCTACGAGCAGTACTTC
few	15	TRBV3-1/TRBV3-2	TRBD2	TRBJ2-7	CASSQGGLANYEQYF	TGTGCCAGCAGCCAAGGGGGACTAGCCAACTACGAGCAGTACTTC
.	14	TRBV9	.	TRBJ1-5	CASSVHDRDQPQHF	TGTGCCAGCAGCGTACATGACAGAGATCAGCCCCAGCATTTT